The clone carrying this T cell receptor (beta chain) was counted once. The antigen is not known. Primers for the PCR totalled 60 Vbeta and 13 Jbeta. Per the original methods: The authors later counted approximately 80 million unique TCR beta chains, 8.5 million to 13 million of them shared. Some clones are missing from TCRdb's copy, which holds only in-frame ones; the method was immunoSEQ multiplex PCR. V and J calls and clone size are as listed in that table; D and trimming were resolved from the DNA. Of 50,000 to 70,000 clones in the sample, 62% were seen once. The data are from a study of cytomegalovirus exposure and HLA in healthy donors. For the study at large: There were some 380 genotyped donors. Of these, about 80% fell in the genetic ancestry cluster associated with self-reported Caucasian donors.

Overall study results and limits: In a later analysis, DRB1 alleles had the most associated TCRs; HLA-C alleles the fewest. From TCR beta sequences, most subjects' HLA-A and HLA-B alleles were reportedly predicted accurately.

Sequenced material: PBMCs. This clonotype was obtained from a man younger than 45 in good health and CMV-seronegative.

The CDR3 DNA reads TGCGCCAGCAGCTTGGAAGGGGGGGCGAGCCCGAACACTGAAGCTTTCTTT. Translating gives CASSLEGGASPNTEAFF. The chain is built from TRBV5-1 and TRBJ1-1; tentatively, D is TRBD1 (6 bases). Trimming left V 0 bases short and J 1 base short, with 16 bases between. This CDR3 is built from 17 residues. Germline-derived CDR1 and CDR2 are SGHRS and YFSETQ.